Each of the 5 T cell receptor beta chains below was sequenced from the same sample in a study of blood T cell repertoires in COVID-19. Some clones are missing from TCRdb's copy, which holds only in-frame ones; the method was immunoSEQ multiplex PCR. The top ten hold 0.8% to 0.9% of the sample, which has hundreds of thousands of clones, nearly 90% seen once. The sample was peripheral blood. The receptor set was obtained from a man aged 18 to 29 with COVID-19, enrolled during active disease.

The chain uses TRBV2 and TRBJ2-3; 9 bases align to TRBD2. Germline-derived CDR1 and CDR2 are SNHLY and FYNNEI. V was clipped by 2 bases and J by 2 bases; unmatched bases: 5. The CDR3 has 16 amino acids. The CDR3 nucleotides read TGTGCCAGCAGTGAATCCGCTAGCGGGATCACAGATACGCAGTATTTT. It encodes CASSESASGITDTQYF.

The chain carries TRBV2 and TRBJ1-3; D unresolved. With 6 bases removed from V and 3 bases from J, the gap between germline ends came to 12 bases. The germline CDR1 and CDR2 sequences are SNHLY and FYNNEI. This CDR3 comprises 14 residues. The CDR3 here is CASRGRRYGNTIYF. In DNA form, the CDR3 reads TGTGCCAGCAGGGGGAGAAGATATGGAAACACCATATATTTT. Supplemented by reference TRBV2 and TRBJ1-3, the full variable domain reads EPEVTQTPSHQVTQMGQEVILRCVPISNHLYFYWYRQILGQKVEFLVSFYNNEISEKSEIFDDQFSVERPDGSNFTLKIRSTKLEDSAMYFCASRGRRYGNTIYFGEGSWLTVV.

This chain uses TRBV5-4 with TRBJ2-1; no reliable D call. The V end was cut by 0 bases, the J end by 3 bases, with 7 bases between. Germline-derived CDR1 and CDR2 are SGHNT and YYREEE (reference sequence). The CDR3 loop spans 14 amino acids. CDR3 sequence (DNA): TGTGCCAGCAGCTTGGGCGAAAACTACAATGAGCAGTTCTTC. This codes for CASSLGENYNEQFF.

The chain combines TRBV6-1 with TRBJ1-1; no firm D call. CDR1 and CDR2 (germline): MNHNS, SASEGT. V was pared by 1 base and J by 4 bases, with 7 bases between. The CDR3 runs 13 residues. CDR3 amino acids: CASSEGRATEAFF. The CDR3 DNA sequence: TGTGCCAGCAGTGAAGGGAGGGCCACTGAAGCTTTCTTT.

For the CDR3, the DNA is TGTGCCAGCAGTGTAGGCGGGCATGAGCAGTTCTTC. Protein sequence: CASSVGGHEQFF. The chain uses TRBV2 and TRBJ2-1; D might be TRBD2 (5 bases). Germline V gene lookup returns CDR1 SNHLY and CDR2 FYNNEI. Trimming stripped 4 bases from V and 8 bases from J, with 9 bases between. The CDR3 extends over 12 amino acids.